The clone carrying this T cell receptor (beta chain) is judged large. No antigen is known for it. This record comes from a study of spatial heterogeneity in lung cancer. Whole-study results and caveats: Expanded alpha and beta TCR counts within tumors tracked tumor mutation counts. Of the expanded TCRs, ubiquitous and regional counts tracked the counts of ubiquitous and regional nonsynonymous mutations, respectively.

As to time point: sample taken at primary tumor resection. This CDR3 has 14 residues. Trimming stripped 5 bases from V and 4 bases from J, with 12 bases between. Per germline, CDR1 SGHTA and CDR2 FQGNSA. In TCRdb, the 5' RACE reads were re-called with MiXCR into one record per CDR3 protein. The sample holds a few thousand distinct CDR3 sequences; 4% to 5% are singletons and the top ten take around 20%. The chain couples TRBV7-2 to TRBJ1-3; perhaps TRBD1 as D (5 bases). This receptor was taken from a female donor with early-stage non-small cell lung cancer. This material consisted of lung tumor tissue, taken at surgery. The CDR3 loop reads CASSPREAGNTIYF. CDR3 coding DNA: TGTGCCAGCAGCCCCAGGGAGGCAGGAAACACCATATATTTT.